This T cell receptor (beta chain) was recorded in a study of T-cell memory formation after mild COVID-19. Whole-study context: Across donors, TCR clusters were largely donor specific.

Study conclusions and caveats: Clonal second-wave expansions that peaked on day 37 had unconfirmed SARS-CoV-2 specificity. Pre-infection memory harbored some responding clones, suggesting cross-reactive memory joined.

Using its own MiXCR run on the 5' RACE reads, TCRdb lists one record per CDR3 protein. The sample includes around 190,000 distinct CDR3 sequences, 15% to 20% of them seen just once. In regard to this clonotype: The antigen remains undetermined.

The TCR originated in a man in his late teens or twenties who had mild COVID-19 (a few samples of this study predate the infection). Cell type and time point are not known. Specimen: PBMCs or a T cell subset sorted from them (not recorded which).

This chain's CDR3 is CASSWVRDGGRDTQYF. As DNA, the CDR3 is TGTGCCAGCAGCTGGGTCCGGGACGGTGGTCGCGATACGCAGTATTTT. The chain uses TRBV5-6 and TRBJ2-3, with D perhaps TRBD1 or TRBD2 (5 bases each). Germline V CDR1 and CDR2: SGHDT, YYEEEE. There are 16 residues in the CDR3. V was cut by 3 bases and J by 6 bases, with 20 bases left in between.